This T cell receptor beta chain was observed in a study of cytomegalovirus exposure and HLA in healthy donors. Germline V lookup: CDR1 SGHDN, CDR2 FVKESK. The V gene lost 4 bases and the J gene lost 2 bases, with 12 bases spanning the gap. The length of the CDR3 is 14 residues. The PCR had 60 Vbeta and 13 Jbeta primers. Profiled with immunoSEQ multiplex PCR; TCRdb holds only in-frame clones, not every one. Here the sample spans approximately 150,000 clones, 76% being singletons. The sequence derives from a male donor in good health and CMV-seronegative. The chain joins TRBV14 to TRBJ2-7; tentatively, D is TRBD2 (6 bases). The sample taken for sequencing was PBMCs. The CDR3 spells CASSPRAGTYEQYF. In nucleotides, the CDR3 is TGTGCCAGCAGCCCCAGGGCGGGGACCTACGAGCAGTACTTC.